Below are 29 T cell receptor beta chains sequenced from a single sample in a study of T cell repertoires in ileal Crohn's disease. Time point specified: neoterminal ileum biopsy at postoperative endoscopy, about 6 months after surgery. The method was immunoSEQ multiplex PCR; TCRdb's version includes in-frame clones alone and lacks a portion of them. Among roughly 4,500 clones listed, 70% to 85% were seen once. Sequenced input: ileal tissue. The receptors come from an adult with Crohn's disease.

The gene calls are TRBV6-4 and TRBJ2-3, with 12 bases lining up with TRBD2. V dropped 4 bases and J dropped 1; count of bases not matched to a gene: 0. CDR3 length equals 15 residues. Germline V gives CDR1 MRHNA, CDR2 SNTAGT. The CDR3 sequence is CASSGLAGGTDTQYF. In DNA form, the CDR3 reads TGTGCCAGCAGTGGACTAGCGGGAGGCACAGATACGCAGTATTTT.

V is TRBV5-5 and J is TRBJ1-3; D not certain. Germline V lookup: CDR1 SGHKS, CDR2 YYEKEE (reference sequence). The CDR3 consists of 12 residues. V lost 3 bases and J 2 bases, leaving 3 bases between the germline ends. CDR3 sequence reads: CASSSTGNTIYF. DNA for the CDR3: TGTGCCAGCAGCTCGACTGGAAACACCATATATTTT.

The chain combines TRBV19 with TRBJ2-3; D gene unclear. Germline V CDR1 and CDR2: LNHDA, SQIVND (reference sequence). The ends were cut back, 7 bases at V and 1 base at J, with 6 bases in the middle. CDR3 length equals 12 residues. CDR3 region: CASTKGTDTQYF. The CDR3 DNA follows: TGTGCCAGTACGAAGGGCACAGATACGCAGTATTTT. Variable domain in full (rest from reference TRBV19 and TRBJ2-3): DGGITQSPKYLFRKEGQNVTLSCEQNLNHDAMYWYRQDPGQGLRLIYYSQIVNDFQKGDIAEGYSVSREKKESFPLTVTSAQKNPTAFYLCASTKGTDTQYFGPGTRLTVL.

This clone has more than one count but fewer than ten. This chain joins TRBV6-1 and TRBJ1-5; no clear D gene. V dropped 2 bases and J dropped 2 bases, with 4 bases sitting between them. The CDR3 has 13 amino acids. Germline loops: CDR1 MNHNS, CDR2 SASEGT. The CDR3: CASSEQGNQPQHF. In DNA, the CDR3 is TGTGCCAGCAGTGAACAGGGCAATCAGCCCCAGCATTTT.

This chain links TRBV27 with TRBJ1-3; 8 bases line up with TRBD1. V lost 6 bases, J lost 4 bases, and 2 bases stayed unmatched. CDR3 length: 13 residues. The V gene's germline CDR1 is MNHEY and CDR2 SMNVEV (reference sequence). CDR3 in DNA: TGTGCCAGCAGGCCAGGGGGCGGAAACACCATATATTTT. Translation: CASRPGGGNTIYF.

This chain links TRBV4-2 with TRBJ2-2; 10 positions match TRBD2. V was clipped by 2 bases and J by 3 bases; unmatched bases: 0. Germline CDR1 and CDR2: LGHNA and YNFKEQ. This CDR3 comprises 15 residues. CDR3 loop: CASSQLAGDTGELFF. CDR3 sequence (DNA): TGTGCCAGCAGCCAACTAGCGGGAGACACCGGGGAGCTGTTTTTT.

The chain links TRBV7-2 to TRBJ2-7; a weak D match, TRBD2 (6 bases). There are 15 residues in the CDR3. V lost 5 bases and J lost 6, with 20 bases in between. Germline V lookup: CDR1 SGHTA, CDR2 FQGNSA. CDR3 amino acids: CASSTLTGLPGEQYF. The DNA of the CDR3 is TGTGCCAGCAGCACTCTTACGGGACTCCCCGGCGAGCAGTACTTC.

About this clone: The sample has other DNA sequences that encode this CDR3 too. This rearrangement joins TRBV19 to TRBJ2-7; the match to TRBD1 covers 9 bases. This CDR3 region has 15 residues. The germline V gene encodes CDR1 LNHDA and CDR2 SQIVND (reference sequence). Trimming took 5 bases from V and 3 from J; bases not matched to a gene: 8. The CDR3 DNA follows: TGTGCCAGTAGTTTTGCCGGGACAGGGATCTACGAGCAGTACTTC. It is translated as CASSFAGTGIYEQYF.

The rearrangement links TRBV9 to TRBJ2-1; TRBD2 matches at 7 bases. CDR3 size: 16 residues. Germline CDR1 is SGDLS and CDR2 is YYNGEE. V shed 1 base and J 8 bases; nucleotides not matched to a gene: 12. CDR3 amino acids: CASSVFGLAAGDEQFF. In DNA form, the CDR3 reads TGTGCCAGCAGCGTATTCGGGCTAGCGGCTGGCGATGAGCAGTTCTTC. Drawing the rest from reference TRBV9 and TRBJ2-1, the complete variable domain is DSGVTQTPKHLITATGQRVTLRCSPRSGDLSVYWYQQSLDQGLQFLIQYYNGEERAKGNILERFSAQQFPDLHSELNLSSLELGDSALYFCASSVFGLAAGDEQFFGPGTRLTVL.

The chain combines TRBV5-1 with TRBJ1-1, with 9 bases fitting TRBD1. The CDR3 runs 16 residues. V lost 0 bases and J lost 4; bases outside the gene matches: 7. Germline V gives CDR1 SGHRS, CDR2 YFSETQ. CDR3 in amino acids: CASSLAPTGGGTEAFF. DNA of the CDR3: TGCGCCAGCAGCTTGGCCCCAACAGGGGGCGGCACTGAAGCTTTCTTT.

This clone has a handful of counts. The chain carries TRBV10-3 and TRBJ2-7; D remains unclear. V was clipped by 0 bases and J by 2 bases, with 2 bases between them. CDR1 ENHRY and CDR2 SYGVKD come from the germline V gene. The CDR3 spans 12 residues. CDR3 sequence reads: CAISESAYEQYF. The CDR3 DNA reads TGTGCCATCAGTGAGTCTGCCTACGAGCAGTACTTC.

V gene TRBV15 combines with J gene TRBJ2-3; 8 nucleotides align to TRBD1. Germline loops: CDR1 LNHNV, CDR2 YYDKDF (reference sequence). The trim removed 0 bases at V and 2 bases at J, leaving 16 bases unmatched. This CDR3 has 20 amino acids. CDR3 sequence reads: CATSRDLRTGHGVNTDTQYF. The CDR3, as DNA: TGTGCCACCAGCAGAGATTTGAGGACAGGGCACGGAGTGAACACAGATACGCAGTATTTT.

Details on this clone: A junction boundary mismatches the germline segment, possibly from a read error. The chain links TRBV4-2 to TRBJ2-7, with 8 bases aligning to TRBD2. The germline gives CDR1 LGHNA, CDR2 YNFKEQ. The CDR3 loop spans 15 amino acids. The CDR3 loop is CASSQEGTSSFEQYF. Here the CDR3 DNA reads TGTGCCAGCAGCCAAGAGGGGACTAGTTCCTTCGAGCAGTACTTC.

This chain joins TRBV7-9 and TRBJ1-1; no reliable D call. CDR1 and CDR2 (germline): SEHNR, FQNEAQ (reference sequence). The V gene lost 5 bases and the J gene lost 1 base, with 8 bases spanning the gap. The CDR3 extends over 13 amino acids. CDR3 nucleotides: TGTGCCAGCAGCCTCGGGTGGAACACTGAAGCTTTCTTT. Translated, it gives CASSLGWNTEAFF. Together with reference TRBV7-9 and TRBJ1-1, the CDR3 gives the full variable domain: DTGVSQNPRHKITKRGQNVTFRCDPISEHNRLYWYRQTLGQGPEFLTYFQNEAQLEKSRLLSDRFSAERPKGSFSTLEIQRTEQGDSAMYLCASSLGWNTEAFFGQGTRLTVV.

The V gene is TRBV27, the J gene TRBJ1-3, with a possible D match to TRBD1 (5 bases). There are 15 residues in the CDR3. Trimming took 3 bases from V and 0 from J, leaving 9 bases between them. Germline V lookup: CDR1 MNHEY, CDR2 SMNVEV (reference sequence). CDR3 nucleotide sequence: TGTGCCAGCAGTTTGGGGACGAGCTCTGGAAACACCATATATTTT. Protein sequence: CASSLGTSSGNTIYF.

The gene calls are TRBV7-2 and TRBJ2-1; 7 nucleotides match TRBD2. Germline CDR1 is SGHTA and CDR2 is FQGNSA. CDR3 length: 15 amino acids. V dropped 4 bases and J dropped 0; count of bases not matched to a gene: 3. DNA of the CDR3: TGTGCCAGCAGCTCGCTAGCGGCCTCCTACAATGAGCAGTTCTTC. Translation: CASSSLAASYNEQFF.

The chain uses TRBV9 and TRBJ2-2; no definite D call. Trimming took 5 bases from V and 7 from J, leaving 18 bases between them. This CDR3 comprises 15 residues. The V gene's germline CDR1 is SGDLS and CDR2 YYNGEE. CDR3 amino acids: CASRAPTGIGGELFF. The CDR3 coding sequence is TGTGCCAGCAGAGCCCCGACTGGGATCGGCGGGGAGCTGTTTTTT.

This clone was detected only once. The rearrangement joins TRBV6-5 to TRBJ2-7; D gene unclear. This CDR3 spans 11 amino acids. Trimming shortened V by 5 bases and J by 7 bases, and 9 bases separated the two germline ends. The germline V gene has CDR1 MNHEY and CDR2 SVGAGI. The CDR3 is CASSGPLEQYF. In nucleotides, the CDR3 is TGTGCCAGCAGTGGACCCCTGGAGCAGTACTTC.

This clone is a singleton in its sample. V is TRBV27 and J is TRBJ2-7; D unresolved. The V and J ends lost 4 bases and 7 bases respectively, with 17 bases between them. Germline CDR1 reads MNHEY; CDR2 reads SMNVEV (reference sequence). The CDR3 is 14 amino acids. The CDR3 spells CASSSTPDGWEQYF. CDR3 nucleotide sequence: TGTGCCAGCAGTTCTACTCCCGACGGGTGGGAGCAGTACTTC.

V gene TRBV7-3 combines with J gene TRBJ2-1; D gene ambiguous. CDR1 is SGHTA and CDR2 is FQGTGA in the germline V gene. CDR3 length: 12 amino acids. Trimming took 2 bases from V and 8 from J, leaving 7 bases between them. The CDR3 is CASSLYSDEQFF. CDR3 sequence (DNA): TGTGCCAGCAGCTTATATTCCGATGAGCAGTTCTTC.

The V and J genes are TRBV15 and TRBJ1-1; no firm D call. V was pared by 0 bases and J by 7 bases, with 3 bases between. The germline V gene encodes CDR1 LNHNV and CDR2 YYDKDF (reference sequence). CDR3 length: 11 residues. CDR3 bases: TGTGCCACCAGCAGAGAAGTTGAAGCTTTCTTT. Translated: CATSREVEAFF.

The V and J genes are TRBV18 and TRBJ1-4; TRBD1 matches 8 bases. Germline V gene lookup returns CDR1 KGHSH and CDR2 LQKENI. The CDR3 extends over 14 amino acids. J gave up 7 bases and V 4 bases, and 5 bases lay outside the gene matches. The CDR3 DNA is TGTGCCAGCTCACAAGGACAGGGCGCTGAAAAACTGTTTTTT. This sequence encodes CASSQGQGAEKLFF.

Concerning this clone: At one end, the junction sequence differs from germline, possibly due to a read error. The sample holds other DNA sequences that translate to the same CDR3. The chain is built from TRBV25-1 and TRBJ2-1, with 15 bases that match TRBD2. The CDR3 is 18 residues long. Germline values: CDR1 MGHDK, CDR2 SYGVNS. The CDR3 DNA is TGTGCCAGCAGTGATTCCGGGACTAGCGGGAGGATGTACAACGAGCAGTTCTTC. Translation: CASSDSGTSGRMYNEQFF.

The chain combines TRBV27 with TRBJ2-3, with a possible D match to TRBD2 (6 bases). Germline CDR1 is MNHEY and CDR2 is SMNVEV (reference sequence). The germline V and J ends were trimmed by 5 bases and 3 bases, with 9 bases remaining between them. The CDR3 is 13 amino acids. The CDR3 spells CASSPRGTDTQYF. In nucleotides, the CDR3 is TGTGCCAGCAGTCCTCGGGGGACAGATACGCAGTATTTT.

The chain combines TRBV28 with TRBJ2-3; 14 bases line up with TRBD2. The CDR3 length is 18 residues. V lost 6 bases, J lost 1 base, and 9 bases stayed unmatched. Germline V CDR1 and CDR2: MDHEN, SYDVKM. For the CDR3, the DNA is TGTGCCAGCAGCTCCGGGACTAGCGGGAGAGGGGGCACAGATACGCAGTATTTT. Translation gives CASSSGTSGRGGTDTQYF. The entire variable domain, with the rest obtained from reference TRBV28 and TRBJ2-3, is as follows: DVKVTQSSRYLVKRTGEKVFLECVQDMDHENMFWYRQDPGLGLRLIYFSYDVKMKEKGDIPEGYSVSREKKERFSLILESASTNQTSMYLCASSSGTSGRGGTDTQYFGPGTRLTVL.

J is TRBJ2-3 and V is TRBV6-4; TRBD1 matches 11 bases. This CDR3 has 14 residues. The germline V gene encodes CDR1 MRHNA and CDR2 SNTAGT. The V segment lost 3 bases and the J segment 4 bases; nucleotides outside the gene matches: 0. CDR3 protein: CASSEGQGADTQYF. In nucleotides, the CDR3 is TGTGCCAGCAGTGAGGGACAGGGGGCAGATACGCAGTATTTT.

This chain links TRBV10-3 with TRBJ2-5; D tentatively fits TRBD1 or TRBD2 (5 bases each). Germline CDR1 and CDR2: ENHRY and SYGVKD. With 6 bases removed from V and 2 bases from J, the gap between germline ends came to 10 bases. The CDR3 is made up of 13 amino acids. CDR3 nucleotide sequence: TGTGCCATCAGCGGGACCCCGCAAGAGACCCAGTACTTC. This codes for CAISGTPQETQYF.

J is TRBJ2-5 and V is TRBV4-2, with TRBD2 matching 12 bases. J was trimmed by 4 bases and V by 0 bases; bases with no gene match: 3. The CDR3 covers 16 residues. CDR1 and CDR2 from the germline V gene are LGHNA and YNFKEQ. The CDR3 nucleotides are TGTGCCAGCAGCCAAGATCTAGCGGGAGGGCCAGAGACCCAGTACTTC. This sequence encodes CASSQDLAGGPETQYF.

The CDR3 here is CASSLDAPRGGNTEAFF. Here the CDR3 DNA reads TGCGCCAGCAGCTTGGACGCCCCCAGGGGAGGAAACACTGAAGCTTTCTTT. The chain combines TRBV5-1 with TRBJ1-1, with D possibly matching TRBD1 (6 bases). Looked up from germline, CDR1 is SGHRS and CDR2 is YFSETQ. The CDR3 consists of 17 residues. The germline V and J ends were trimmed by 0 bases and 2 bases, with 17 bases remaining between them.